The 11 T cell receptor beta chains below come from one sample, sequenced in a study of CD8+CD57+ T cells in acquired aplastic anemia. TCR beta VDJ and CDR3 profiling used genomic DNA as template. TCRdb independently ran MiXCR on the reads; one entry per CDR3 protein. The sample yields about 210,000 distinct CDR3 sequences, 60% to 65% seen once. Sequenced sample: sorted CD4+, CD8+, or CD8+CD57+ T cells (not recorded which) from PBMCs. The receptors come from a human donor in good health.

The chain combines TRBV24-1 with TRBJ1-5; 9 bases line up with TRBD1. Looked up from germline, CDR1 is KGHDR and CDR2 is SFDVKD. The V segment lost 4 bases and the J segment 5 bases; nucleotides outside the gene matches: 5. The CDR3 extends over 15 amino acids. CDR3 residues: CATSDPTGGHQPQHF. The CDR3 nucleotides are TGTGCCACCAGTGACCCTACAGGGGGCCATCAGCCCCAGCATTTT.

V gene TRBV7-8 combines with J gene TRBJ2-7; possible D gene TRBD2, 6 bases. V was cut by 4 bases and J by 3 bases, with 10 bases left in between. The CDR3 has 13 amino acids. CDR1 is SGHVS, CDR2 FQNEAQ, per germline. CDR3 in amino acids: CASSSGELYEQYF. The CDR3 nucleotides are TGTGCCAGCAGCTCGGGAGAACTCTACGAGCAGTACTTC.

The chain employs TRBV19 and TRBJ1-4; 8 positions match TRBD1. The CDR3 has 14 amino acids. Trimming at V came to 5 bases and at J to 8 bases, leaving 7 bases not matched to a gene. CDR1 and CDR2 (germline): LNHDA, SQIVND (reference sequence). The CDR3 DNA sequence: TGTGCCAGTAGTCCAGGGGGCGCACGGGAAAAACTGTTTTTT. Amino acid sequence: CASSPGGAREKLFF.

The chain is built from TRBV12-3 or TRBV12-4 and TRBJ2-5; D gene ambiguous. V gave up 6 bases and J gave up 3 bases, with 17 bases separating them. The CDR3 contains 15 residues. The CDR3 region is CASSFRLGQKETQYF. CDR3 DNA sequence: TGTGCCAGCAGCTTCCGCCTTGGGCAGAAAGAGACCCAGTACTTC.

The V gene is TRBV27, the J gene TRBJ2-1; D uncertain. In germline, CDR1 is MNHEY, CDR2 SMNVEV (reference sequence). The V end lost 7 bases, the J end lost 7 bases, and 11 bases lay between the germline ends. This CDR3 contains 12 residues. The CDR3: CASKVGRNEQFF. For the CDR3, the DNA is TGTGCCAGCAAGGTTGGGCGGAATGAGCAGTTCTTC.

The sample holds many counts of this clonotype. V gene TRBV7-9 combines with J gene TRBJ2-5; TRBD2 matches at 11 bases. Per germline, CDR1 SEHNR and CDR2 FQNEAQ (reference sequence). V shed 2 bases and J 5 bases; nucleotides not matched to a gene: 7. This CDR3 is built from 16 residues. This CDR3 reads CASSLLLAGGSETQYF. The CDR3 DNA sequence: TGTGCCAGCAGCTTACTCCTAGCGGGAGGCTCTGAGACCCAGTACTTC.

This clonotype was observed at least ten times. This CDR3 is CASSYRVETEAFF. Here the CDR3 DNA reads TGTGCCAGCAGCTACAGGGTAGAAACTGAAGCTTTCTTT. This rearrangement joins TRBV25-1 to TRBJ1-1; tentative D call: TRBD1 (6 bases). CDR1 MGHDK and CDR2 SYGVNS come from the germline V gene. Trimming took 6 bases from V and 5 from J, leaving 13 bases between them. The CDR3 length is 13 residues. Full variable domain (rest looked up from reference TRBV25-1 and TRBJ1-1): EADIYQTPRYLVIGTGKKITLECSQTMGHDKMYWYQQDPGMELHLIHYSYGVNSTEKGDLSSESTVSRIRTEHFPLTLESARPSHTSQYLCASSYRVETEAFFGQGTRLTVV.

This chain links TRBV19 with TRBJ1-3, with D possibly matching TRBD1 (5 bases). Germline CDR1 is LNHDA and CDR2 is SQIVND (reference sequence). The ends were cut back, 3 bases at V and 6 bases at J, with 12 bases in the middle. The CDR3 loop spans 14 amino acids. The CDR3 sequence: CASSIGGDVNTIYF. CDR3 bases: TGTGCCAGTAGTATCGGAGGGGACGTAAACACCATATATTTT. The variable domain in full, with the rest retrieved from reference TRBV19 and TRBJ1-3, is DGGITQSPKYLFRKEGQNVTLSCEQNLNHDAMYWYRQDPGQGLRLIYYSQIVNDFQKGDIAEGYSVSREKKESFPLTVTSAQKNPTAFYLCASSIGGDVNTIYFGEGSWLTVV.

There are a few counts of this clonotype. CDR3 bases: TGTGCCAGCAGCTTACAGGGGGCGACTGGGGCCAACGTCCTGACTTTC. As protein: CASSLQGATGANVLTF. The V call is TRBV7-3, the J call TRBJ2-6, with 8 bases that match TRBD1. Germline assignment: CDR1 SGHTA and CDR2 FQGTGA. The CDR3 has 16 amino acids. V lost 2 bases and J lost 2; bases outside the gene matches: 2.

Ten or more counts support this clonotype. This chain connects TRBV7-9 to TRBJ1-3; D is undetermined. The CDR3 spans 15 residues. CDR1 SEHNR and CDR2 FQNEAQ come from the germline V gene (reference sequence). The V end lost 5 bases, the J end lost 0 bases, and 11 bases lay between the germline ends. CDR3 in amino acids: CASSGRSSSGNTIYF. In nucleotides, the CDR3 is TGTGCCAGCAGCGGCAGGTCTAGCTCTGGAAACACCATATATTTT.

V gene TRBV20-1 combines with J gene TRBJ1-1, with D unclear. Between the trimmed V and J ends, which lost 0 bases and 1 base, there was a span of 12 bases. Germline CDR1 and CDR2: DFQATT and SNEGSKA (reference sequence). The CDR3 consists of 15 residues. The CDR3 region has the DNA TGCAGTGCTAGAGATTGGGCGGCACCGAACACTGAAGCTTTCTTT. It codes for CSARDWAAPNTEAFF.